Listed below are T cell receptor beta chains from one sample, sequenced in a study of T cells after posttransplantation cyclophosphamide. Only in-frame clones appear in the TCRdb table, and some are missing; sequencing was by immunoSEQ multiplex PCR. The profile shows approximately 13,000 clones, approximately 82% of them singletons. Material for sequencing was memory CD4+ T cells sorted from PBMCs. The receptors shown here come from a man in his fifties in good health, CMV-negative, and a related stem cell transplant donor. Each CDR3 is given with its conserved first and last residue. The D gene is left open where the match is weak. The size entry is marked missing in some rows and otherwise reads once, few, many or a size class.

NA,TRBJ2-7,NA,TRBV9,CASSAQLATNEQYF,TGTGCCAGCAGCGCCCAACTAGCTACGAACGAGCAGTACTTC
few,TRBJ1-5,NA,TRBV7-2,CASGTRGNQPQHF,TGTGCCAGTGGGACTCGGGGGAATCAGCCCCAGCATTTT
NA,TRBJ1-5,NA,TRBV2,CASRAGFSNQPQHF,TGTGCCAGCAGGGCAGGGTTCTCCAATCAGCCCCAGCATTTT
large,TRBJ2-1,NA,TRBV5-4,CASSLSGTPSNEQFF,TGTGCCAGCAGCCTTTCCGGGACTCCGTCGAATGAGCAGTTCTTC
NA,TRBJ2-1,TRBD2,TRBV9,CASSAYTSAGGPNYNEQFF,TGTGCCAGCAGCGCATATACTAGTGCGGGAGGGCCCAATTACAATGAGCAGTTCTTC
NA,TRBJ2-1,NA,TRBV30,CAWSGPGHSDEQFF,TGTGCCTGGAGTGGGCCGGGACATTCCGATGAGCAGTTCTTC
NA,TRBJ2-7,TRBD2,TRBV7-2,CASSGGTSGDPSYEQYF,TGTGCCAGCAGCGGAGGGACTAGCGGGGACCCCTCCTACGAGCAGTACTTC
NA,TRBJ1-4,TRBD1,TRBV5-1,CASSWGQGTNEKLFF,TGCGCCAGCAGCTGGGGACAGGGGACTAATGAAAAACTGTTTTTT
NA,TRBJ1-6,NA,TRBV5-3,CARSSTGLSSYNSPLHF,TGTGCCAGAAGCTCAACAGGGCTGAGCTCCTATAATTCACCCCTCCACTTT
NA,TRBJ1-2,TRBD1,TRBV7-2,CASSLGMGQGALYGYTF,TGTGCCAGCAGCTTAGGGATGGGACAGGGGGCCCTCTATGGCTACACCTTC
NA,TRBJ2-4,NA,TRBV2,CASKLGIAKNIQYF,TGTGCCAGCAAGTTGGGCATAGCCAAAAACATTCAGTACTTC
NA,TRBJ1-1,NA,TRBV5-1,CASSLDAGSDTEAFF,TGCGCCAGCAGCTTGGATGCAGGGTCTGACACTGAAGCTTTCTTT
NA,TRBJ2-7,TRBD2,TRBV5-1,CASSLMTSGYEQYF,TGCGCCAGCAGCTTGATGACTAGCGGATACGAGCAGTACTTC
NA,TRBJ2-1,NA,TRBV18,CASSPRRDNEQFF,TGTGCCAGCTCACCCCGACGGGACAATGAGCAGTTCTTC
NA,TRBJ1-1,NA,TRBV6-1,CASRPQGIMNTEAFF,TGTGCCAGCCGCCCACAGGGAATTATGAACACTGAAGCTTTCTTT
NA,TRBJ2-3,TRBD2,TRBV4-1,CASSQEGLVGTDTQYF,TGCGCCAGCAGCCAAGAAGGACTAGTAGGTACAGATACGCAGTATTTT
NA,TRBJ1-2,TRBD1,TRBV5-8,CASSRQGNWYGYTF,TGTGCCAGCAGCCGACAGGGAAATTGGTATGGCTACACCTTC
few,TRBJ1-1,NA,TRBV5-1,CASSRGEGGNTEAFF,TGCGCCAGCAGCCGGGGAGAGGGAGGGAACACTGAAGCTTTCTTT
NA,TRBJ2-7,TRBD2,TRBV7-2,CASSLGGGTSSEQYF,TGTGCCAGCAGCTTAGGAGGAGGGACTAGCTCCGAGCAGTACTTC
NA,TRBJ2-3,TRBD2,TRBV7-3,CASSPTGSGVADTQYF,TGTGCCAGCAGCCCAACCGGTAGCGGGGTTGCAGATACGCAGTATTTT
few,TRBJ1-2,NA,TRBV7-2,CASSENPQGGYGYTF,TGTGCCAGCAGCGAGAATCCACAGGGCGGCTATGGCTACACCTTC
NA,TRBJ2-5,TRBD1,TRBV10-3,CAISDTKGAQETQYF,TGTGCCATCAGTGACACCAAGGGGGCCCAAGAGACCCAGTACTTC
NA,TRBJ2-1,TRBD2,TRBV7-8,CASSSRARGLAGGPMNEQFF,TGTGCCAGCAGCTCACGGGCCCGGGGACTAGCGGGAGGGCCAATGAATGAGCAGTTCTTC